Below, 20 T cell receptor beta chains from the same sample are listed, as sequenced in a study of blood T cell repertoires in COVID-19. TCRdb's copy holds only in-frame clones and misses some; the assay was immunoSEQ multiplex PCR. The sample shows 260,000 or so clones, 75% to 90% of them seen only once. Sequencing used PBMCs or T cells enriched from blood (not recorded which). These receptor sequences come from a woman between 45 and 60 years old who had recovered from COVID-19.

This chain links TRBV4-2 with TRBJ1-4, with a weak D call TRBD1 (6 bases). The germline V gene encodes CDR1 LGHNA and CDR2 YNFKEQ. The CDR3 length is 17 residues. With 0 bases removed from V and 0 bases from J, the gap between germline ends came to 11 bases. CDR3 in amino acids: CASSQETGSTTNEKLFF. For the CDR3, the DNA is TGTGCCAGCAGCCAAGAAACAGGGTCCACAACTAATGAAAAACTGTTTTTT.

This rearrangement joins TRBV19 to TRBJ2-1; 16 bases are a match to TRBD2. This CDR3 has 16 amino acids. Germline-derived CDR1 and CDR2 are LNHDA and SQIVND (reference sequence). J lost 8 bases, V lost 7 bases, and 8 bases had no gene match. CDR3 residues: CASTIGTSGRADEQFF. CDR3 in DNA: TGTGCCAGTACAATCGGGACTAGCGGGAGGGCCGATGAGCAGTTCTTC. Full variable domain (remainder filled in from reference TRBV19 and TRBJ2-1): DGGITQSPKYLFRKEGQNVTLSCEQNLNHDAMYWYRQDPGQGLRLIYYSQIVNDFQKGDIAEGYSVSREKKESFPLTVTSAQKNPTAFYLCASTIGTSGRADEQFFGPGTRLTVL.

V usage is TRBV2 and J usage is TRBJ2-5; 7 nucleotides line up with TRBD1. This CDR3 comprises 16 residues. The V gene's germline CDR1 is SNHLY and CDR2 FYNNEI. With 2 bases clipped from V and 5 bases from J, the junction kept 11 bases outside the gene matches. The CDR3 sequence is CASSEWETGRLETQYF. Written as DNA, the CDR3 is TGTGCCAGCAGTGAATGGGAGACAGGGAGATTGGAGACCCAGTACTTC.

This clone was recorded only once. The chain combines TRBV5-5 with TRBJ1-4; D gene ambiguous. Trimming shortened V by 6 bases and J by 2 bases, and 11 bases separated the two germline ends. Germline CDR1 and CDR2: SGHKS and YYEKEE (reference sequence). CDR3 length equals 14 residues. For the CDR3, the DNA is TGTGCCAGCACCTTTTGGGCGACTAATGAAAAACTGTTTTTT. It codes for CASTFWATNEKLFF.

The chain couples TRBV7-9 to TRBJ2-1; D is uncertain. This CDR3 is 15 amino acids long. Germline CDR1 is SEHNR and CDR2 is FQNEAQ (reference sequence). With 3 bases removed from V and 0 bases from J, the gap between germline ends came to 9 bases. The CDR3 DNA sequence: TGTGCCAGCAGCTTGTCGGCTAGCTCCTACAATGAGCAGTTCTTC. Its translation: CASSLSASSYNEQFF.

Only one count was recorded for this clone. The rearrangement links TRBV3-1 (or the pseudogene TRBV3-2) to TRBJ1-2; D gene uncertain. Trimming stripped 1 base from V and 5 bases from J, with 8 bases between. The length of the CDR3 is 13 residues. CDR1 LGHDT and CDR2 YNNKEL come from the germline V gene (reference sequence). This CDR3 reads CASSQVRSYGYTF. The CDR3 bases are TGTGCCAGCAGCCAAGTCAGGTCGTATGGCTACACCTTC.

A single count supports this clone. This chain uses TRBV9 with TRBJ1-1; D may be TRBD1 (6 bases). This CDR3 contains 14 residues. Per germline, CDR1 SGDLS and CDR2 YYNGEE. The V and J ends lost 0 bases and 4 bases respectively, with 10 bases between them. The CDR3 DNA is TGTGCCAGCAGCGTAGGTTTAGGGGGCACTGAAGCTTTCTTT. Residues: CASSVGLGGTEAFF. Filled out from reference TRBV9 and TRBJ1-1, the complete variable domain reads DSGVTQTPKHLITATGQRVTLRCSPRSGDLSVYWYQQSLDQGLQFLIQYYNGEERAKGNILERFSAQQFPDLHSELNLSSLELGDSALYFCASSVGLGGTEAFFGQGTRLTVV.

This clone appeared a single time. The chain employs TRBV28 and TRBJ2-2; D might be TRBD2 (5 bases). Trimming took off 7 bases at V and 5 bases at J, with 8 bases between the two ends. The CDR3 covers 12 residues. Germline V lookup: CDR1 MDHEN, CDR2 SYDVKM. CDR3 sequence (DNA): TGTGCCAGCATCACGGGGACCGGGGAGCTGTTTTTT. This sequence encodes CASITGTGELFF.

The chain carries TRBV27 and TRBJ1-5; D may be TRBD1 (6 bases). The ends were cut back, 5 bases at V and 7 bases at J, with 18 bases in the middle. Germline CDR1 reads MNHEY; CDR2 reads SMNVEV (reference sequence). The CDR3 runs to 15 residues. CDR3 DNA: TGTGCCAGCAGTCCATATCCCTTAGGGGGACAGCCCCAGCATTTT. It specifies CASSPYPLGGQPQHF.

The CDR3 bases are TGTGCCAGTAGTATTGATTTGCGGTATGGCTACACCTTC. It specifies CASSIDLRYGYTF. This sequence joins TRBV19 and TRBJ1-2; D call uncertain. The germline V gene encodes CDR1 LNHDA and CDR2 SQIVND (reference sequence). The germline V and J ends were trimmed by 3 bases and 5 bases, with 10 bases remaining between them. The CDR3 loop spans 13 amino acids.

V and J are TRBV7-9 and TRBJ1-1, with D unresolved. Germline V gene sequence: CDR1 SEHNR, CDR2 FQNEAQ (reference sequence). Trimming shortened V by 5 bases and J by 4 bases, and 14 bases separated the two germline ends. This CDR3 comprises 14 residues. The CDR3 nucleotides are TGTGCCAGCAGCCCCTGGTTGGTCGGCACTGAAGCTTTCTTT. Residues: CASSPWLVGTEAFF.

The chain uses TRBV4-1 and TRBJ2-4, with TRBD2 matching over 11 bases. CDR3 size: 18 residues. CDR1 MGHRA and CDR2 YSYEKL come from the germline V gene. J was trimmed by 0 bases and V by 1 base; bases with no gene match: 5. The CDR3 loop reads CASSQGLAGGLAKNIQYF. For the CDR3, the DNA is TGCGCCAGCAGCCAAGGGCTAGCGGGGGGTTTAGCCAAAAACATTCAGTACTTC.

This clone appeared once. This CDR3 is CASSFDRTYEQYF. CDR3 sequence (DNA): TGTGCCAGCAGTTTTGACAGAACCTACGAGCAGTACTTC. The V call is TRBV28, the J call TRBJ2-7, with D perhaps matching TRBD1 (5 bases). Germline V gene sequence: CDR1 MDHEN, CDR2 SYDVKM. V dropped 3 bases and J dropped 2 bases, with 8 bases sitting between them. This CDR3 contains 13 residues.

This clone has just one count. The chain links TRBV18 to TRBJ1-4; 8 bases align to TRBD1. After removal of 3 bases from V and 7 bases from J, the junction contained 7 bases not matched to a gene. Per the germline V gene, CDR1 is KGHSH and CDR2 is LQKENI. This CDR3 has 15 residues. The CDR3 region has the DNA TGTGCCAGCTCACCCGCGGACAGGGCCCGTGAAAAACTGTTTTTT. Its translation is CASSPADRAREKLFF.

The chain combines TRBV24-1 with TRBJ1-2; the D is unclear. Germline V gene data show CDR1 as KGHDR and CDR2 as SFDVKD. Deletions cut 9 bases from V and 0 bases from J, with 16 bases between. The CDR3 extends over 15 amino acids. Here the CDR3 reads CATERLGGPNYGYTF. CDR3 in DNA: TGTGCCACCGAAAGATTAGGTGGGCCTAACTATGGCTACACCTTC.

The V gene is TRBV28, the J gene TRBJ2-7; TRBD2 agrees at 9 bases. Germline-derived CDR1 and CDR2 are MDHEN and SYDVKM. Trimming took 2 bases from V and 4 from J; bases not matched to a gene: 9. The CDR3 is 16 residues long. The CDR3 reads CASSLAGGPLPYEQYF. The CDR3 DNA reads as TGTGCCAGCAGTTTAGCGGGGGGGCCCCTCCCTTACGAGCAGTACTTC.

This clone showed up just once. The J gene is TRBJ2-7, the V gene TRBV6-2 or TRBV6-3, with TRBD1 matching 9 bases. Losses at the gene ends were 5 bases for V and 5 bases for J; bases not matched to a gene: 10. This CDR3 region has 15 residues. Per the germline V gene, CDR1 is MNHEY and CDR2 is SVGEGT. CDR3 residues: CASSRSGTGSHEQYF. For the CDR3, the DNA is TGTGCCAGCAGTCGGTCCGGGACAGGGTCCCACGAGCAGTACTTC.

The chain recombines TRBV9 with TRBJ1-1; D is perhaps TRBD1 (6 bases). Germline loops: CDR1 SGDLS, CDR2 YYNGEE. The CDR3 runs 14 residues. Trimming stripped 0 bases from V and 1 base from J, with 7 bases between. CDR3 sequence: CASSVGGQNTEAFF. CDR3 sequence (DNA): TGTGCCAGCAGCGTAGGGGGGCAGAACACTGAAGCTTTCTTT.

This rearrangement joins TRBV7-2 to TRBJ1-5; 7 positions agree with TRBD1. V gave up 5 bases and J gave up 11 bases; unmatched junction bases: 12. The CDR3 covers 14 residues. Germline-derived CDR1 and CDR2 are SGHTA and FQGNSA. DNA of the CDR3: TGTGCCAGCAGCCTTGGACAGGCCCTTTCTTCCCAGCATTTT. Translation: CASSLGQALSSQHF.

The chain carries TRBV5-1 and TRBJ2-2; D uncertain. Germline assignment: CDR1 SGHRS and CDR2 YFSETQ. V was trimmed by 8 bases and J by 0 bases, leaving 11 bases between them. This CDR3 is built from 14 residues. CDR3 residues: CASRVSPNTGELFF. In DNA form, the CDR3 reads TGCGCCAGTCGCGTCTCTCCGAACACCGGGGAGCTGTTTTTT.